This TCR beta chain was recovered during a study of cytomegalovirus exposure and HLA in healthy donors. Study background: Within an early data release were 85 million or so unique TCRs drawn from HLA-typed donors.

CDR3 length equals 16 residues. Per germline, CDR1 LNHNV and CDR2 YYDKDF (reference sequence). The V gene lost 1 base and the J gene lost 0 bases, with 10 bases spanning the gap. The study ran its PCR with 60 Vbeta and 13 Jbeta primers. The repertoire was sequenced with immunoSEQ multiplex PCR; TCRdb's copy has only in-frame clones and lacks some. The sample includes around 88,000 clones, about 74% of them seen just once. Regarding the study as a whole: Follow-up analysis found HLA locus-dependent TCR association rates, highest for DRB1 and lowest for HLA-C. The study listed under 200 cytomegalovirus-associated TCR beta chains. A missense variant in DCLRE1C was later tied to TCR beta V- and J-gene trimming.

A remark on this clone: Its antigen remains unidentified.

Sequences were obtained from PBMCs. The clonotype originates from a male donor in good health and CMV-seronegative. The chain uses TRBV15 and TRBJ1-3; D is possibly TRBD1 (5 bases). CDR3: CATSRVGQGSGNTIYF. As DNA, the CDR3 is TGTGCCACCAGCAGAGTTGGACAAGGCTCTGGAAACACCATATATTTT. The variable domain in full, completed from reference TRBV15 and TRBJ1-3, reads DAMVIQNPRYQVTQFGKPVTLSCSQTLNHNVMYWYQQKSSQAPKLLFHYYDKDFNNEADTPDNFQSRRPNTSFCFLDIRSPGLGDTAMYLCATSRVGQGSGNTIYFGEGSWLTVV.